This T cell receptor beta chain was sequenced during a study of blood T cells in healthy people across ages. There are a few counts of this clonotype. Looked up from germline, CDR1 is MNHEY and CDR2 is SVGEGT. V gave up 4 bases and J gave up 0 bases, with 10 bases separating them. The CDR3 has 16 residues. Combining a sample-barcoded 5' primer with a J-beta primer mix, a second PCR ran for 7 to 11 cycles. TCRdb used MiXCR to reprocess the 5' RACE reads, holding one entry per CDR3 protein. The data show roughly 1.5 million distinct CDR3 sequences, with about 42% seen just once and approximately 4.1% held by the top ten.

The chain links TRBV6-2 or TRBV6-3 to TRBJ1-6; no reliable D call. This receptor was taken from a woman aged 18-35 years in good health. The sample consisted of blood. In DNA, the CDR3 is TGTGCCAGCAGTTTCTCCAGGAGCTCCTATAATTCACCCCTCCACTTT. Encoded protein: CASSFSRSSYNSPLHF.